This T cell receptor beta chain was captured by sequencing in a study of blood T cell repertoires in COVID-19. Study-level background: Specimens from acute and convalescent COVID-19 originated in the United States, Italy and Spain. From T cells, B-cell-depleted T cells, or PBMCs came the material, which was cDNA or gDNA.

Patients of the Seattle cohort, enrolled during active infection, were followed longitudinally. This CDR3 is 15 amino acids long. Trimming removed 6 bases at V and 8 bases at J, with 22 bases between. The germline V gene encodes CDR1 MNHNY and CDR2 SVGAGI (reference sequence). Per the authors' pipeline: From reference gene primer amplification, estimates of nucleated cell counts were derived. The data were produced by immunoSEQ multiplex PCR, yet TCRdb's version contains in-frame clones alone and is incomplete. From that table come the V and J calls and clone size; the DNA was used to work out D and trimming. The repertoire has approximately 290,000 clones, about 89% of them found once; the top ten carry 2% to 2.5%.

The origin of this receptor is a woman aged 30 to 39 with COVID-19, enrolled during active disease. The V gene is TRBV6-6, the J gene TRBJ1-2; no clear D gene. Sequenced: peripheral blood. The CDR3 DNA reads TGTGCCAGCAGACCCTCCTTCGACTCATTCCAGGGCTACACCTTC. Translation gives CASRPSFDSFQGYTF.